The 13 T cell receptor beta chains below come from one sample, sequenced in a study of CD8 T cells in Susac syndrome. Reverse transcription used roughly 0.45 to 1 ug RNA and random hexamers. MiXCR, run by TCRdb on the immunoSEQ multiplex PCR reads, gives a single entry per CDR3 protein. Among some 180,000 distinct CDR3 sequences listed, 85% to 95% were seen once. Sequences were obtained from CD4+ T cells from PBMCs. These receptors all come from a human donor in good health.

In the case of this clonotype: The junction and the germline gene differ at one end; a read error may be behind it. The CDR3 region is CASSPRDGGLQAQHF. CDR3 sequence (DNA): TGTGCCAGCTCACCTAGGGACGGCGGTCTTCAGGCCCAGCATTTT. J is TRBJ1-5 and V is TRBV18, with D possibly matching TRBD1 (5 bases). CDR1 KGHSH and CDR2 LQKENI come from the germline V gene. The CDR3 covers 15 residues.

The chain joins TRBV28 to TRBJ2-7; D gene uncertain. The CDR3 has 14 amino acids. V was cut by 5 bases and J by 4 bases, with 15 bases left in between. Germline assignment: CDR1 MDHEN and CDR2 SYDVKM. The CDR3 loop is CASSLPSIGYEQYF. CDR3 DNA: TGTGCCAGCAGTCTGCCGTCTATAGGGTACGAGCAGTACTTC.

This chain uses TRBV3-1 with TRBJ1-1; D is perhaps TRBD1 (5 bases). V was pared by 5 bases and J by 3 bases, with 13 bases between. Per germline, CDR1 LGHDT and CDR2 YNNKEL (reference sequence). This CDR3 has 14 residues. The CDR3 region is CASSAYGGYTEAFF. The CDR3, as DNA: TGTGCCAGCAGCGCCTATGGGGGGTACACTGAAGCTTTCTTT.

The rearrangement links TRBV7-9 to TRBJ2-1; D ambiguous. This CDR3 is built from 14 residues. Germline V lookup: CDR1 SEHNR, CDR2 FQNEAQ (reference sequence). Trimming took off 5 bases at V and 4 bases at J, with 12 bases between the two ends. CDR3 nucleotide sequence: TGTGCCAGCAGCCCCTATCAAGGGTACAATGAGCAGTTCTTC. Encoded protein: CASSPYQGYNEQFF.

The chain has TRBV24-1 and TRBJ2-1; 9 bases fit TRBD1. Trimming removed 2 bases from V and 7 bases from J; junction bases left unmatched: 8. Germline V gene sequence: CDR1 KGHDR, CDR2 SFDVKD. This CDR3 has 16 amino acids. The CDR3: CATSDYRTGVENEQFF. The CDR3 DNA sequence: TGTGCCACCAGTGATTATCGGACAGGGGTAGAAAATGAGCAGTTCTTC.

The V gene is TRBV27, the J gene TRBJ1-5; D uncertain. The germline V and J ends were trimmed by 5 bases and 7 bases, with 12 bases remaining between them. This CDR3 comprises 13 residues. Germline V gene data show CDR1 as MNHEY and CDR2 as SMNVEV (reference sequence). The CDR3 DNA reads as TGTGCCAGCAGTCCCCTCGGGCTGCAGCCCCAGCATTTT. Its protein product is CASSPLGLQPQHF.

V and J are TRBV14 and TRBJ2-7, with a weak D call TRBD1 (6 bases). Trimming stripped 3 bases from V and 2 bases from J, with 8 bases between. The CDR3 length is 13 residues. The germline V gene has CDR1 SGHDN and CDR2 FVKESK. The CDR3 is CASSHGQPYEQYF. The CDR3 DNA follows: TGTGCCAGCAGCCACGGACAGCCCTACGAGCAGTACTTC.

The chain has TRBV18 and TRBJ2-5, with a weak D call TRBD2 (6 bases). Germline CDR1 and CDR2: KGHSH and LQKENI. Trimming took 5 bases from V and 6 from J, leaving 10 bases between them. CDR3 length: 12 amino acids. DNA for the CDR3: TGTGCCAGCTCAATGGAGGGAAAGACCCAGTACTTC. Protein: CASSMEGKTQYF.

This rearrangement joins TRBV4-2 to TRBJ2-3; maybe TRBD2 (6 bases). Trimming took 0 bases from V and 1 from J, leaving 8 bases between them. Germline assignment: CDR1 LGHNA and CDR2 YNFKEQ. CDR3 length equals 15 residues. CDR3 nucleotide sequence: TGTGCCAGCAGCCAAGATTCGGGGGGCACAGATACGCAGTATTTT. Translation gives CASSQDSGGTDTQYF.

This chain connects TRBV20-1 to TRBJ1-1, with D uncertain. CDR1 is DFQATT, CDR2 SNEGSKA, per germline (reference sequence). Trimming cost V 6 bases and J 1 base, with 12 bases left between them. The CDR3 is 13 residues long. The CDR3 loop is CSARRDENTEAFF. The CDR3 DNA reads as TGCAGTGCGCGGAGAGACGAGAACACTGAAGCTTTCTTT.

The chain uses TRBV30 and TRBJ2-5; the match to TRBD2 covers 8 bases. CDR1 is GTSNPN and CDR2 is SVGIG in the germline V gene (reference sequence). V trimming: 0 bases; J trimming: 5 bases; junction bases outside the gene matches: 8. The CDR3 has 15 amino acids. CDR3: CAWSVLGLAQETQYF. The CDR3 coding sequence is TGTGCCTGGAGTGTACTCGGACTAGCCCAGGAGACCCAGTACTTC.

This clonotype has just a few counts. The J gene is TRBJ2-7, the V gene TRBV7-2; D is undetermined. This CDR3 comprises 11 residues. V was pared by 5 bases and J by 3 bases, with 5 bases between. Per the germline V gene, CDR1 is SGHTA and CDR2 is FQGNSA. CDR3: CASSAIYEQYF. In DNA form, the CDR3 reads TGTGCCAGCAGCGCAATCTACGAGCAGTACTTC.

This chain joins TRBV20-1 and TRBJ1-4; D is uncertain. The germline V gene encodes CDR1 DFQATT and CDR2 SNEGSKA (reference sequence). Trimming took off 6 bases at V and 11 bases at J, with 19 bases between the two ends. This CDR3 is 13 amino acids long. CDR3 bases: TGCAGTGCCACCCACATACAGAGCCCGAAACTGTTTTTT. The encoded protein is CSATHIQSPKLFF.